What follows describes a single T cell receptor beta chain. Its antigen is still unknown. These data originate in a study of T-cell memory formation after mild COVID-19. Study as a whole: TCR clusters showed largely donor specificity. Findings of the study overall: Later expanders leaned CD4+, whereas clones that contracted between day 15 and 85 were balanced CD4/CD8. Contracting clones localized mainly to CM and EM when CD4+ and mainly to EMRA when CD8+.

TCRdb reprocessed the 5' RACE reads with MiXCR, giving one entry per CDR3 protein. The sample records fewer than 250,000 distinct CDR3 sequences, around 18% being singletons. CDR3 length: 15 amino acids. CDR1 and CDR2 (germline): SEHNR, FQNEAQ (reference sequence). Losses at the gene ends were 5 bases for V and 2 bases for J; bases not matched to a gene: 7. The specimen was PBMCs or a T cell subset sorted from them (not recorded which). This receptor was obtained from an adult woman who had mild COVID-19 (a few samples of this study predate the infection). Cell type and time point are not known. The chain links TRBV7-9 to TRBJ2-7; 9 bases are a match to TRBD2. The CDR3: CASSPSSGDAYEQYF. CDR3 DNA: TGTGCCAGCAGCCCCTCTAGCGGGGACGCCTACGAGCAGTACTTC.